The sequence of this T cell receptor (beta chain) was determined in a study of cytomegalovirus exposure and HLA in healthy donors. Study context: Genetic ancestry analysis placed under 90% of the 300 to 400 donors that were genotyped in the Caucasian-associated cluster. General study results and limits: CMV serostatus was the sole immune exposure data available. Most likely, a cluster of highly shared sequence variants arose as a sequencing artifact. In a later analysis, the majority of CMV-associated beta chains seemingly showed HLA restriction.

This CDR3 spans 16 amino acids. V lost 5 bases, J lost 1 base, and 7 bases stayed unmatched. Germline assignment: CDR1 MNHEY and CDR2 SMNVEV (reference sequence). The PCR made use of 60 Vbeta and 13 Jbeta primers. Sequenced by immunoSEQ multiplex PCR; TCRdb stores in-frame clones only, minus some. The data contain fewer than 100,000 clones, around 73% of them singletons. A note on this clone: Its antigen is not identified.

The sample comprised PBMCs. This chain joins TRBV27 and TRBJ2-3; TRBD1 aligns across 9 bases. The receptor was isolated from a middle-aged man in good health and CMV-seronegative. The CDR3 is CASSQTQGAGTDTQYF. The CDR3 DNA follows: TGTGCCAGCAGTCAAACACAGGGGGCAGGCACAGATACGCAGTATTTT.